The 7 T cell receptor beta chains given below trace back to one sample, sequenced in a study of identical twins. TCRdb itself ran the 5' RACE reads through MiXCR, one entry per CDR3 protein. This table has approximately 550,000 distinct CDR3 sequences, under 25% appearing once. The same data also went into a second study, on yellow fever vaccine responses in identical twins.

The specimen sequenced was CD4+ T cells sorted from blood. These receptor sequences come from a woman younger than 35 in good health.

J is TRBJ1-3 and V is TRBV5-1; D is perhaps TRBD1 (5 bases). Per germline, CDR1 SGHRS and CDR2 YFSETQ. This CDR3 comprises 16 residues. Trimming left V 0 bases short and J 2 bases short, with 12 bases between. DNA for the CDR3: TGCGCCAGCAGCTTGGATTACGGAGGGGCTGGAAACACCATATATTTT. Its protein product is CASSLDYGGAGNTIYF. Combining the CDR3 with reference TRBV5-1 and TRBJ1-3 gives the whole variable domain KAGVTQTPRYLIKTRGQQVTLSCSPISGHRSVSWYQQTPGQGLQFLFEYFSETQRNKGNFPGRFSGRQFSNSRSEMNVSTLELGDSALYLCASSLDYGGAGNTIYFGEGSWLTVV.

The chain combines TRBV10-3 with TRBJ2-1; 7 positions match TRBD2. Trimming cost V 6 bases and J 3 bases; bases outside gene matches: 8. The CDR3 is 15 residues long. Germline V gives CDR1 ENHRY, CDR2 SYGVKD. The DNA for the CDR3 is TGTGCCATCAGCCAAACCGGGACTAACTACAATGAGCAGTTCTTC. It translates to CAISQTGTNYNEQFF.

The chain links TRBV11-2 to TRBJ2-1, with 9 bases aligning to TRBD2. Trimming removed 5 bases from V and 6 bases from J; junction bases left unmatched: 11. This CDR3 has 16 residues. CDR1 is SGHAT, CDR2 FQNNGV, per germline. The DNA for the CDR3 is TGTGCCAGCAGCGGGGGACTAGCTTCGGCGGGCAATGAGCAGTTCTTC. Translated, it gives CASSGGLASAGNEQFF.

J is TRBJ2-1 and V is TRBV5-1; maybe TRBD2 (7 bases). V was clipped by 0 bases and J by 7 bases, with 14 bases between them. This CDR3 region has 15 residues. From germline, CDR1 is SGHRS and CDR2 YFSETQ. CDR3 nucleotide sequence: TGCGCCAGCAGCTTGGAGGGGGGGGTTCGGAATGAGCAGTTCTTC. This gives the protein CASSLEGGVRNEQFF.

The DNA of the CDR3 is TGTGCCAGCAGCGTTCCCGGCCTCGAGAATGAGCAGTTCTTC. This codes for CASSVPGLENEQFF. The chain employs TRBV5-8 and TRBJ2-1; unclear D gene. V was trimmed by 4 bases and J by 7 bases, leaving 15 bases between them. The CDR3 is 14 residues long. Per the germline V gene, CDR1 is SGHTS and CDR2 is YDEGEE.

This clonotype was found a few times. This chain links TRBV6-1 with TRBJ2-3, with 8 bases fitting TRBD2. The ends lost 8 bases at V and 4 bases at J; junction bases unmatched: 8. CDR3 length equals 14 residues. In germline, CDR1 is MNHNS, CDR2 SASEGT. The CDR3 sequence: CASFRLARPDTQYF. The CDR3 DNA reads as TGTGCCAGCTTCAGACTAGCGCGCCCAGATACGCAGTATTTT.

The chain recombines TRBV20-1 with TRBJ2-1; D may be TRBD1 (5 bases). Trimming took off 3 bases at V and 0 bases at J, with 12 bases between the two ends. Germline V gene data show CDR1 as DFQATT and CDR2 as SNEGSKA (reference sequence). The CDR3 has 15 residues. The CDR3 spells CSARGQGSSYNEQFF. The CDR3 region has the DNA TGCAGTGCTAGGGGGCAGGGCAGCTCCTACAATGAGCAGTTCTTC.